These 27 T cell receptor beta chains originate from one sample sequenced in a study of somatic reversion in DOCK8 deficiency. One-step amplicon PCR with EuroClonality-NGS primers amplified TRB from about 100 ng genomic DNA. TCRdb used MiXCR to reprocess the multiplex PCR reads, holding one entry per CDR3 protein. The data show a few hundred distinct CDR3 sequences, approximately 26% seen once. What was sequenced was blood. These receptors were collected from a human donor with DOCK8 deficiency.

This sequence joins TRBV4-2 and TRBJ2-1; the D gene could be TRBD1 or TRBD2 (6 bases each). The germline V gene has CDR1 LGHNA and CDR2 YNFKEQ. The CDR3 runs 16 residues. V was cut by 1 base and J by 0 bases, with 10 bases left in between. CDR3 loop: CASSQGRGSSYNEQFF. CDR3 sequence (DNA): TGTGCCAGCAGCCAAGGGAGGGGGAGCTCCTACAATGAGCAGTTCTTC.

This clonotype was counted between two and nine times. J is TRBJ1-2 and V is TRBV13; TRBD1 matches 8 bases. The CDR3 totals 17 residues. From germline, CDR1 is PRHDT and CDR2 FYEKMQ (reference sequence). V shed 4 bases and J 0 bases; nucleotides not matched to a gene: 10. In nucleotides, the CDR3 is TGTGCCAGCAGCTCATGGGCAGGGGGCACCACTAACTATGGCTACACCTTC. Its protein product is CASSSWAGGTTNYGYTF. Looking up the rest from reference TRBV13 and TRBJ1-2 gives the full variable domain: AAGVIQSPRHLIKEKRETATLKCYPIPRHDTVYWYQQGPGQDPQFLISFYEKMQSDKGSIPDRFSAQQFSDYHSELNMSSLELGDSALYFCASSSWAGGTTNYGYTFGSGTRLTVV.

This clonotype is labeled as medium-sized. V and J are TRBV28 and TRBJ2-1; TRBD2 agrees at 7 bases. The CDR3 covers 16 residues. Germline loops: CDR1 MDHEN, CDR2 SYDVKM. Unmatched junction bases numbered 13, after V lost 4 bases and J lost 7 bases. The CDR3 is CASSSPSLRGGNEQFF. The CDR3 DNA sequence: TGTGCCAGCAGTTCCCCATCCCTCCGCGGGGGTAATGAGCAGTTCTTC.

In this sample, this clonotype turned up a few times. The chain recombines TRBV24-1 with TRBJ1-1; D perhaps matches TRBD1 (5 bases). The CDR3 has 18 residues. From germline, CDR1 is KGHDR and CDR2 SFDVKD. Trimming removed 2 bases from V and 10 bases from J, with 28 bases in between. CDR3 bases: TGTGCCACCAGTGATTCTAGGGCGGGGTCAGGATCCCTAAGGGGAGCTTTCTTT. It encodes CATSDSRAGSGSLRGAFF.

This clonotype has at least ten counts. V usage is TRBV6-5 and J usage is TRBJ1-1; the D is unclear. V lost 6 bases and J 0 bases, leaving 8 bases between the germline ends. In germline, CDR1 is MNHEY, CDR2 SVGAGI. This CDR3 comprises 13 residues. The CDR3: CASRRFMNTEAFF. The CDR3 DNA reads TGTGCCAGCAGGCGGTTTATGAACACTGAAGCTTTCTTT.

This clonotype was seen a single time. A far larger clone differs by one base, so this is likely a read error. V is TRBV20-1 and J is TRBJ1-6; D perhaps matches TRBD1 (5 bases). The better agreement between TRBJ1-1 and the DNA end casts doubt on the J call. CDR3 length: 12 residues. CDR1 and CDR2 (germline): DFQATT, SNEGSKA (reference sequence). The CDR3 nucleotides are TGCAGTGCAGGCGGGGCCGCCTATGGAGCTTTCTTT. The encoded protein is CSAGGAAYGAFF.

To note about this clonotype: A read error may be the cause here, since a much bigger clone is one base away. This chain connects TRBV25-1 to TRBJ1-1; TRBD1 might be the D (6 bases). CDR3 length: 15 amino acids. Germline loops: CDR1 MGHDK, CDR2 SYGVNS. The CDR3: CASSEPQGLNTEASF. CDR3 DNA: TGTGCCAGCAGTGAACCCCAGGGGTTGAACACTGAAGCTTCCTTT.

Within the sample, this clonotype is medium-sized (0.01 to 0.1%). V is TRBV28 and J is TRBJ2-7, with 9 bases fitting TRBD1. V lost 6 bases to trimming and J lost 2 bases; unmatched junction nucleotides: 5. Germline lookup yields CDR1 MDHEN and CDR2 SYDVKM. The length of the CDR3 is 14 residues. This CDR3 reads CASRTGTGPYEQYF. DNA of the CDR3: TGTGCCAGCAGAACCGGGACAGGGCCCTACGAGCAGTACTTC.

This clonotype appeared a few times. This rearrangement joins TRBV24-1 to TRBJ2-1; D possibly corresponds to TRBD2 (6 bases). The length of the CDR3 is 16 residues. Germline V CDR1 and CDR2: KGHDR, SFDVKD. V lost 5 bases and J 0 bases, leaving 13 bases between the germline ends. DNA for the CDR3: TGTGCCACCAGTGGGTCCAGCGGGCACTCCTACAATGAGCAGTTCTTC. Protein product: CATSGSSGHSYNEQFF.

This clonotype is large by share. The chain carries TRBV5-6 and TRBJ2-7; perhaps TRBD1 as D (5 bases). This CDR3 contains 15 residues. The germline gives CDR1 SGHDT, CDR2 YYEEEE. Between the trimmed V and J ends, which lost 4 bases and 3 bases, there was a span of 17 bases. In DNA form, the CDR3 reads TGTGCCAGCAGCCGACCTGACAGACCGATCTACGAGCAGTACTTC. Protein sequence: CASSRPDRPIYEQYF.

This clonotype was counted between two and nine times. The chain is built from TRBV6-6 and TRBJ1-6; D unresolved. The CDR3 spans 17 residues. V gave up 2 bases and J gave up 3 bases, with 14 bases separating them. CDR1 and CDR2 from the germline V gene are MNHNY and SVGAGI (reference sequence). The CDR3 nucleotides read TGTGCCAGCAGTTACCCTCGTTTGGAGGACTATAATTCACCCCTCCACTTT. It specifies CASSYPRLEDYNSPLHF.

The table lists this clonotype with a count of one. A read error likely explains this, since a far larger clone differs by one base. The chain couples TRBV5-8 to TRBJ1-4; tentatively, D is TRBD1 (5 bases). This CDR3 has 13 amino acids. Per the germline V gene, CDR1 is SGHTS and CDR2 is YDEGEE. Written as DNA, the CDR3 is TGTGCCAGCAACTTGGGGCCAAATGAAAAACTGTTTTTT. Amino acids: CASNLGPNEKLFF.

The chain links TRBV25-1 to TRBJ2-7; TRBD2 might be the D (5 bases). With 11 bases removed from V and 6 bases from J, the gap between germline ends came to 11 bases. Germline V CDR1 and CDR2: MGHDK, SYGVNS. The CDR3 runs 10 residues. This CDR3 reads CAWSRGEQYF. In nucleotides, the CDR3 is TGTGCCTGGTCTCGGGGCGAGCAGTACTTC.

This clonotype turned up a few times. V and J are TRBV9 and TRBJ2-7, with no clear D. V lost 0 bases, J lost 3 bases, and 7 bases lay in between. This CDR3 has 13 residues. Germline CDR1 and CDR2: SGDLS and YYNGEE. The CDR3 nucleotides read TGTGCCAGCAGCGTAGACCCACACTACGAGCAGTACTTC. Translated: CASSVDPHYEQYF.

This clonotype ranks as hyperexpanded. The chain carries TRBV20-1 and TRBJ1-1, with 9 bases matching TRBD1. With V trimmed by 1 base and J by 1 base, 4 bases remained unmatched. CDR3 size: 15 residues. CDR1 DFQATT and CDR2 SNEGSKA come from the germline V gene (reference sequence). CDR3 DNA: TGCAGTGCTAGAGCGGACAGGGGTTCGAACACTGAAGCTTTCTTT. Its translation: CSARADRGSNTEAFF.

By sample share, this clonotype is medium-sized (0.01 to 0.1%). CDR3 region: CAWSDRASYEQYF. Written as DNA, the CDR3 is TGTGCCTGGAGTGACAGGGCGTCCTACGAGCAGTACTTC. The V call is TRBV30, the J call TRBJ2-7; D may be TRBD1 (6 bases). The germline V gene encodes CDR1 GTSNPN and CDR2 SVGIG (reference sequence). Trimming stripped 1 base from V and 1 base from J, with 8 bases between. The CDR3 covers 13 residues.

This clonotype rates as medium-sized. The rearrangement joins TRBV7-8 to TRBJ1-3; D is undetermined. Germline CDR1 and CDR2: SGHVS and FQNEAQ. Trimming pared 4 bases from V and 0 bases from J, leaving 10 bases between. The CDR3 sequence is 15 residues long. In DNA, the CDR3 is TGTGCCAGCAGCTCGCCGGTGGACTCTGGAAACACCATATATTTT. Its protein product is CASSSPVDSGNTIYF. The full variable domain, its missing parts supplied by reference TRBV7-8 and TRBJ1-3, is GAGVSQSPRYKVAKRGQDVALRCDPISGHVSLFWYQQALGQGPEFLTYFQNEAQLDKSGLPSDRFFAERPEGSVSTLKIQRTQQEDSAVYLCASSSPVDSGNTIYFGEGSWLTVV.

V gene TRBV5-1 combines with J gene TRBJ2-7; possibly TRBD2 for D (7 bases). The CDR3 is 14 amino acids. CDR1 and CDR2 from the germline V gene are SGHRS and YFSETQ. V lost 0 bases and J 6 bases, leaving 13 bases between the germline ends. For the CDR3, the DNA is TGCGCCAGCAGCTTGGATTGGGGAGGGGGCGAGCAGTACTTC. This codes for CASSLDWGGGEQYF.

This clonotype was recorded a few times. The V and J genes are TRBV7-2 and TRBJ1-5; TRBD1 aligns across 9 bases. The V gene's germline CDR1 is SGHTA and CDR2 FQGNSA. This CDR3 region has 15 residues. V was pared by 6 bases and J by 3 bases, with 6 bases of the junction left unmatched. The DNA for the CDR3 is TGTGCCAGCAGGCTTACAGGGGGCGCCAATCAGCCCCAGCATTTT. This gives the protein CASRLTGGANQPQHF.

As concerns this clonotype: This may stem from a read error, because a much larger clone lies one nucleotide away. The chain recombines TRBV19 with TRBJ1-2; no firm D call. Germline lookup yields CDR1 LNHDA and CDR2 SQIVND (reference sequence). The CDR3 is made up of 12 amino acids. The germline V and J ends were trimmed by 10 bases and 5 bases, with 14 bases remaining between them. The CDR3 nucleotides read TGTGCCAATTTGAGTACAAGATATGGCTACACCTTC. It yields the protein CANLSTRYGYTF.

The chain recombines TRBV18 with TRBJ1-6, with D uncertain. V was shortened by 4 bases and J by 10 bases, with 11 bases between the two germline ends. The CDR3 consists of 13 residues. CDR1 is KGHSH and CDR2 is LQKENI in the germline V gene. CDR3: CASSQGRESPLHF. The CDR3 DNA is TGTGCCAGCTCACAGGGAAGAGAATCACCCCTCCACTTT.

The chain is built from TRBV6-2 or TRBV6-3 and TRBJ2-1; 13 bases map to TRBD2. V shed 6 bases, J shed 8 bases, and the junction held 13 bases outside the gene matches. CDR1 MNHEY and CDR2 SVGEGT come from the germline V gene. This CDR3 contains 17 residues. In nucleotides, the CDR3 is TGTGCCAGCAGAGACCACTCACTAGCGGGGGGGCTCTATGAGCAGTTCTTC. Encoded protein: CASRDHSLAGGLYEQFF.

By share, this clonotype counts as hyperexpanded. The chain uses TRBV12-3 or TRBV12-4 and TRBJ2-6; weak D call: TRBD2 (5 bases). This CDR3 comprises 15 residues. V dropped 7 bases and J dropped 2 bases, with 12 bases sitting between them. For the CDR3, the DNA is TGTGCCAGCACCCGCACGGGGACTGGGGCCAACGTCCTGACTTTC. This encodes CASTRTGTGANVLTF.

This clonotype is labeled as medium-sized. V and J are TRBV4-3 and TRBJ1-5, with D maybe TRBD1 (5 bases). Per germline, CDR1 LGHNA and CDR2 YSLEER. The CDR3 is 15 amino acids. With 1 base removed from V and 7 bases from J, the gap between germline ends came to 14 bases. The CDR3 DNA follows: TGCGCCAGCAGCCAAGTGGTGGGGGAGGGACAGCCCCAGCATTTT. This gives the protein CASSQVVGEGQPQHF.

By sample share, this clonotype is medium-sized. The V and J genes are TRBV6-1 and TRBJ1-4; D is uncertain. The V end lost 2 bases, the J end lost 4 bases, and 5 bases lay between the germline ends. Germline-derived CDR1 and CDR2 are MNHNS and SASEGT. This CDR3 comprises 13 residues. The CDR3 here is CASSELINEKLFF. The CDR3 nucleotides read TGTGCCAGCAGTGAATTGATTAATGAAAAACTGTTTTTT.

This clonotype appeared once. A read error may be the cause here, since a much bigger clone is one base away. CDR3 in DNA: TGCGCCAACAGCCAAGAGCAGCGGATCACAGATACGCAGTATTTT. Protein product: CANSQEQRITDTQYF. V is TRBV4-3 and J is TRBJ2-3, with D possibly being TRBD2 (5 bases). This CDR3 has 15 residues. Germline loops: CDR1 LGHNA, CDR2 YSLEER.

To note about this clonotype: A far larger clone is a single base away, which makes a read error likely. V and J are TRBV30 and TRBJ1-6; TRBD1 might be the D (6 bases). The J call may not be correct, given that the DNA end is closer to TRBJ1-1. Germline CDR1 reads GTSNPN; CDR2 reads SVGIG (reference sequence). The CDR3 runs to 14 residues. The CDR3 bases are TGTGCCTGGAATTTAAAGGGGGGAAGCGCTGAAGCTTTCTTT. Translation: CAWNLKGGSAEAFF.